Each of the 30 T cell receptor beta chains below was sequenced from the same sample in a study of CD8 T cells in ankylosing spondylitis. From the 5' RACE reads, TCRdb called clonotypes with MiXCR, one entry per CDR3 protein. This table has about 160,000 distinct CDR3 sequences, 9.8% appearing once. The source material was blood, either unsorted or a sorted T cell fraction (not recorded which). These receptors were collected from a female donor with ankylosing spondylitis or in good health (not recorded which).

This clonotype was counted only a few times. This sequence joins TRBV9 and TRBJ2-7; TRBD2 agrees at 7 bases. Unmatched junction bases numbered 2, after V lost 0 bases and J lost 2 bases. Per the germline V gene, CDR1 is SGDLS and CDR2 is YYNGEE. This CDR3 comprises 14 residues. The CDR3: CASSVAGTTYEQYF. CDR3 coding DNA: TGTGCCAGCAGCGTAGCTGGGACTACCTACGAGCAGTACTTC.

This clonotype was counted a few times. The chain carries TRBV7-2 and TRBJ2-3; D remains unclear. This CDR3 has 16 residues. Trimming shortened V by 1 base and J by 1 base, and 12 bases separated the two germline ends. CDR1 and CDR2 from the germline V gene are SGHTA and FQGNSA. For the CDR3, the DNA is TGTGCCAGCAGCTTAGTTCGGGCATGGGGCACAGATACGCAGTATTTT. Translation: CASSLVRAWGTDTQYF.

The chain uses TRBV4-1 and TRBJ1-1, with D tentatively TRBD1 (5 bases). Germline-derived CDR1 and CDR2 are MGHRA and YSYEKL. V lost 1 base and J lost 0, with 12 bases in between. CDR3 size: 16 residues. CDR3 loop: CASSQVDQGMNTEAFF. CDR3 nucleotide sequence: TGCGCCAGCAGCCAAGTAGACCAGGGAATGAACACTGAAGCTTTCTTT.

The gene calls are TRBV27 and TRBJ1-4, with no clear D. Deletions cut 2 bases from V and 7 bases from J, with 5 bases between. This CDR3 is 12 amino acids long. Germline V lookup: CDR1 MNHEY, CDR2 SMNVEV (reference sequence). The DNA of the CDR3 is TGTGCCAGCAGTTTAGAGGGTGAAAAACTGTTTTTT. This encodes CASSLEGEKLFF.

This clonotype has just a few counts. The chain carries TRBV15 and TRBJ1-3, with D hard to call. This CDR3 is built from 11 residues. The germline gives CDR1 LNHNV, CDR2 YYDKDF (reference sequence). V gave up 0 bases and J gave up 8 bases, with 2 bases separating them. Written as DNA, the CDR3 is TGTGCCACCAGCAGAGACGACACCATATATTTT. Encoded protein: CATSRDDTIYF.

V is TRBV29-1 and J is TRBJ1-2; D possibly corresponds to TRBD1 (5 bases). V gave up 4 bases and J gave up 5 bases, with 14 bases separating them. CDR1 is SQVTM and CDR2 is ANQGSEA in the germline V gene. CDR3 length: 13 amino acids. DNA for the CDR3: TGCAGCGTTGTAAGAGACAGCAGTTATGGCTACACCTTC. Protein sequence: CSVVRDSSYGYTF.

This clonotype turned up a few times. This chain links TRBV2 with TRBJ2-7, with D tentatively TRBD2 (6 bases). This CDR3 is 13 amino acids long. V shed 6 bases and J shed 2 bases, with 11 bases lying between them. Germline loops: CDR1 SNHLY, CDR2 FYNNEI. The CDR3 sequence is CASSAGYAYEQYF. CDR3 coding DNA: TGTGCCAGCAGCGCGGGGTATGCCTACGAGCAGTACTTC.

As for this clonotype: One end of the junction varies from germline; a read error may be responsible. The chain carries TRBV19 and TRBJ2-2; TRBD2 might be the D (5 bases). Germline CDR1 and CDR2: LNHDA and SQIVND (reference sequence). The CDR3 is 13 residues long. The CDR3 reads CASSRPSAGELFF. CDR3 nucleotides: TGTGCCAGTAGTAGGCCCAGCGCCGGGGAGTTGTTTTTT.

This clonotype turned up a few times. V is TRBV2 and J is TRBJ2-7; no clear D. Trimming took off 7 bases at V and 2 bases at J, with 9 bases between the two ends. Germline values: CDR1 SNHLY, CDR2 FYNNEI. The CDR3 sequence is 12 residues long. The CDR3 spells CASNKNPYEQYF. The CDR3 DNA reads TGTGCCAGCAACAAGAACCCCTACGAGCAGTACTTC.

At least ten counts were recorded for this clonotype. The gene calls are TRBV20-1 and TRBJ2-7; D unclear. The CDR3 contains 15 residues. Deletions cut 5 bases from V and 5 bases from J, with 22 bases between. The germline V gene has CDR1 DFQATT and CDR2 SNEGSKA (reference sequence). DNA of the CDR3: TGCAGTGCTGAGCTACCGACTGGCCGTCGAGACGAGCAGTACTTC. As protein: CSAELPTGRRDEQYF.

A word on this clonotype: Because it lacks the conserved phenylalanine or tryptophan at the end, this CDR3 is likely a read error. The J gene is TRBJ2-2, the V gene TRBV6-2 or TRBV6-3, with D perhaps matching TRBD1 or TRBD2 (5 bases each). Trimming removed 4 bases at V and 2 bases at J, with 11 bases between. This CDR3 is built from 15 residues. Germline V lookup: CDR1 MNHEY, CDR2 SVGEGT. CDR3 coding DNA: TGTGCCAGCAGTTCGGGGCGGGTTAACACCGGGGAGCTGTTTCTT. This gives the protein CASSSGRVNTGELFL.

V and J are TRBV4-3 and TRBJ1-2; 9 bases fit TRBD1. The CDR3 covers 18 residues. The V segment lost 0 bases and the J segment 3 bases; nucleotides outside the gene matches: 11. The germline gives CDR1 LGHNA, CDR2 YSLEER. CDR3: CASSQDSRGTGLDYGYTF. The CDR3 DNA sequence: TGCGCCAGCAGCCAAGATTCAAGAGGGACAGGGCTGGACTATGGCTACACCTTC.

In this sample, this clonotype turned up many times. The gene calls are TRBV10-2 and TRBJ1-1, with D possibly matching TRBD1 (5 bases). The V end was cut by 0 bases, the J end by 3 bases, with 11 bases between. This CDR3 has 15 amino acids. From germline, CDR1 is WSHSY and CDR2 SAAADI. The CDR3 sequence is CASSESKGPDTEAFF. CDR3 in DNA: TGCGCCAGCAGTGAGTCGAAGGGGCCGGACACTGAAGCTTTCTTT.

This clonotype was recorded a few times. V usage is TRBV27 and J usage is TRBJ2-2, with D unclear. The V end was cut by 7 bases, the J end by 4 bases, with 22 bases between. The CDR3 has 17 residues. Germline loops: CDR1 MNHEY, CDR2 SMNVEV (reference sequence). CDR3 coding DNA: TGTGCCAGCACCCTCGAGTATCGCGCCGGACGCACCGGGGAGCTGTTTTTT. Translated, it gives CASTLEYRAGRTGELFF.

This clonotype was recorded many times. This chain links TRBV6-2 or TRBV6-3 with TRBJ1-1; D is unresolved. Trimming cost V 0 bases and J 1 base, with 9 bases left between them. The CDR3 extends over 15 amino acids. Germline-derived CDR1 and CDR2 are MNHEY and SVGEGT. The CDR3 nucleotides are TGTGCCAGCAGTTACTCGGGAGGGAAGAACACTGAAGCTTTCTTT. This translates into CASSYSGGKNTEAFF.

This clonotype was found a few times. The rearrangement uses TRBV9 and TRBJ2-7, with 7 bases aligning to TRBD2. Germline V lookup: CDR1 SGDLS, CDR2 YYNGEE. The CDR3 totals 15 residues. V gave up 3 bases and J gave up 3 bases; unmatched junction bases: 9. The CDR3 loop reads CASSGLSGPLYEQYF. CDR3 DNA: TGTGCCAGCAGCGGACTTAGCGGGCCCCTCTACGAGCAGTACTTC.

This clonotype was counted at least ten times. The CDR3 here is CASSLGAPEAFF. The CDR3 DNA follows: TGTGCCAGCAGCTTGGGGGCCCCCGAAGCTTTCTTT. The genes are TRBV5-5 and TRBJ1-1; D unclear. From germline, CDR1 is SGHKS and CDR2 YYEKEE (reference sequence). Trimming pared 0 bases from V and 8 bases from J, leaving 8 bases between. The CDR3 runs 12 residues.

The V call is TRBV7-9, the J call TRBJ1-1; D unresolved. CDR1 and CDR2 (germline): SEHNR, FQNEAQ (reference sequence). The CDR3 length is 12 residues. The ends were cut back, 3 bases at V and 5 bases at J, with 7 bases in the middle. The CDR3: CASSFPNTEAFF. The CDR3 DNA reads as TGTGCCAGCAGCTTCCCTAATACTGAAGCTTTCTTT.

The sample holds a few counts of this clonotype. The chain joins TRBV20-1 to TRBJ2-7; 10 bases line up with TRBD2. The ends lost 1 base at V and 4 bases at J; junction bases unmatched: 13. This CDR3 has 17 amino acids. Germline-derived CDR1 and CDR2 are DFQATT and SNEGSKA (reference sequence). The CDR3 reads CSARGTAGTSGVYEQYF. As DNA, the CDR3 is TGCAGTGCTAGAGGGACCGCGGGCACTAGCGGGGTTTACGAGCAGTACTTC.

This clonotype was seen repeatedly, ten times or more. J is TRBJ2-1 and V is TRBV12-3 or TRBV12-4; no definite D call. The CDR3 has 13 amino acids. V dropped 7 bases and J dropped 3 bases, with 10 bases sitting between them. The CDR3 nucleotides are TGTGCCAGCATCCGTGGGGACTACAATGAGCAGTTCTTC. Translation gives CASIRGDYNEQFF.

This clonotype occurred once. The chain has TRBV27 and TRBJ2-7; D ambiguous. The germline V gene has CDR1 MNHEY and CDR2 SMNVEV (reference sequence). Trimming stripped 4 bases from V and 4 bases from J, with 5 bases between. CDR3 length: 11 amino acids. CDR3 protein: CASSYAYEQYF. Written as DNA, the CDR3 is TGTGCCAGCAGTTACGCATACGAGCAGTACTTC.

This clonotype was seen ten or more times. V gene TRBV6-5 combines with J gene TRBJ1-1, with TRBD1 matching 7 bases. CDR3 size: 15 residues. Germline CDR1 is MNHEY and CDR2 is SVGAGI. With V trimmed by 0 bases and J by 4 bases, 5 bases remained unmatched. The CDR3: CASSYSRGHPTEAFF. CDR3 DNA sequence: TGTGCCAGCAGTTACTCGAGGGGGCACCCCACTGAAGCTTTCTTT.

This clonotype was seen a handful of times. The chain has TRBV27 and TRBJ1-6; D is possibly TRBD1 (6 bases). Germline V CDR1 and CDR2: MNHEY, SMNVEV (reference sequence). Trimming cost V 4 bases and J 8 bases, with 9 bases left between them. The CDR3 covers 13 residues. CDR3 loop: CASSSRGHSPLHF. DNA for the CDR3: TGTGCCAGCAGTTCCAGGGGACATTCACCCCTCCACTTT.

On this clonotype itself: A clone one base away is much larger, so this may be a read error. The V gene is TRBV25-1, the J gene TRBJ2-1, with a possible D match to TRBD1 (5 bases). This CDR3 region has 13 residues. Germline CDR1 reads MGHDK; CDR2 reads SYGVNS. For the CDR3, the DNA is TGTGACAGCAGTGACGTCCCCAGGGATGAGCAGTTCTTC. Its protein is CDSSDVPRDEQFF.

This chain links TRBV6-2 or TRBV6-3 with TRBJ2-3; 9 bases fit TRBD1. The germline CDR1 and CDR2 sequences are MNHEY and SVGEGT. The CDR3 has 15 residues. The V segment lost 5 bases and the J segment 5 bases; nucleotides outside the gene matches: 8. The CDR3 protein is CASSPRDREKDTQYF. The DNA of the CDR3 is TGTGCCAGCAGTCCCCGGGACAGGGAGAAAGATACGCAGTATTTT.

In its sample, this clonotype was seen a few times. V usage is TRBV7-9 and J usage is TRBJ2-5; D is tentatively TRBD1 or TRBD2 (6 bases each). With 3 bases removed from V and 3 bases from J, the gap between germline ends came to 11 bases. The CDR3 is 14 amino acids. Germline V lookup: CDR1 SEHNR, CDR2 FQNEAQ (reference sequence). The CDR3 sequence is CASSLGGAKETQYF. The DNA of the CDR3 is TGTGCCAGCAGCTTGGGGGGCGCGAAAGAGACCCAGTACTTC.

Only a few counts were recorded for this clonotype. The chain carries TRBV13 and TRBJ1-2; the D gene is possibly TRBD1 (5 bases). In germline, CDR1 is PRHDT, CDR2 FYEKMQ (reference sequence). V lost 4 bases and J lost 4, with 16 bases in between. The CDR3 is 15 residues long. This CDR3 is CASSSPRDAGYGYTF. CDR3 nucleotide sequence: TGTGCCAGCAGCTCGCCAAGGGACGCGGGCTATGGCTACACCTTC. The variable domain in full, with the rest retrieved from reference TRBV13 and TRBJ1-2, is AAGVIQSPRHLIKEKRETATLKCYPIPRHDTVYWYQQGPGQDPQFLISFYEKMQSDKGSIPDRFSAQQFSDYHSELNMSSLELGDSALYFCASSSPRDAGYGYTFGSGTRLTVV.

This clonotype has a handful of counts. This chain uses TRBV7-8 with TRBJ2-2, with D tentatively TRBD1 (5 bases). The germline V gene encodes CDR1 SGHVS and CDR2 FQNEAQ. V was clipped by 1 base and J by 4 bases, with 10 bases between them. The CDR3 is 15 amino acids. CDR3 region: CASSLEQVITGELFF. The CDR3 bases are TGTGCCAGCAGCTTAGAACAGGTGATCACCGGGGAGCTGTTTTTT.

The chain uses TRBV9 and TRBJ2-1; TRBD1 or TRBD2 may be the D gene (5 bases each). Germline lookup yields CDR1 SGDLS and CDR2 YYNGEE. The CDR3 loop spans 17 amino acids. V lost 7 bases to trimming and J lost 1 base, with 21 bases between them. For the CDR3, the DNA is TGTGCCAGCTCCCATTCAGGGAGTCGCATGTCCTACAATGAGCAGTTCTTC. Translating it yields CASSHSGSRMSYNEQFF.

This chain joins TRBV5-6 and TRBJ2-1, with 9 bases lining up with TRBD1. Per germline, CDR1 SGHDT and CDR2 YYEEEE. The CDR3 is made up of 13 amino acids. The CDR3 DNA reads TGTGCTGGGGGACAGGGTCCCTACAATGAGCAGTTCTTC. This codes for CAGGQGPYNEQFF.